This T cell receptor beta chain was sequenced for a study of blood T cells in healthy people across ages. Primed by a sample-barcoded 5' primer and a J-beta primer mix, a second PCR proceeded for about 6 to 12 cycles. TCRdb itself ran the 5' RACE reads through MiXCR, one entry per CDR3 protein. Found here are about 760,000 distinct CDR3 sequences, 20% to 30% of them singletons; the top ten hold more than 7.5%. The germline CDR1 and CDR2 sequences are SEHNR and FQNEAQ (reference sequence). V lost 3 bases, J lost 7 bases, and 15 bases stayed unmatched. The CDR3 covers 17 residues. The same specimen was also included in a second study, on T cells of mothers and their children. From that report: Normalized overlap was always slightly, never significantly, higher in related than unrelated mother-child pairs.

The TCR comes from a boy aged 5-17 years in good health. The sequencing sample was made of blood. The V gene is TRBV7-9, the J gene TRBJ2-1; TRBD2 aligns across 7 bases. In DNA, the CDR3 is TGTGCCAGCAGCTTGTCTCCCCGAACGGGAGCGGGGAATGAGCAGTTCTTC. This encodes CASSLSPRTGAGNEQFF.